This T cell receptor (beta chain) derives from a study of healthy donors' naive CD4 and CD8 T cells. Starting from around 500 ng of total RNA, TCR libraries were made with linear amplification. In TCRdb, the reads were re-called with MiXCR into one record per CDR3 protein. The table includes approximately 180,000 distinct CDR3 sequences, about four fifths detected once. The CDR3 sequence is 14 residues long. Germline-derived CDR1 and CDR2 are SQVTM and ANQGSEA. Trimming took off 4 bases at V and 2 bases at J, with 15 bases between the two ends. CD4+CD8-CD45RO-CD45RA+ cells were naive CD4+; CD8+CD4-CD45RA+CD27bright cells were naive CD8+.

Sequenced sample: naive CD4+ and CD8+ T cells sorted from blood, pooled from several donors. This clonotype originated in a pool of human donors in good health; the sample pools cells from several healthy donors. The rearrangement uses TRBV29-1 and TRBJ2-7; maybe TRBD1 (5 bases). The chain's CDR3 is CSVGVVTETYEQYF. Written as DNA, the CDR3 is TGCAGCGTTGGGGTAGTGACAGAAACCTACGAGCAGTACTTC.